The following is a T cell receptor beta chain sequence with its context. What it binds is unknown. Repertoires were generated with immunoSEQ multiplex PCR, while TCRdb's copy carries only in-frame clones and drops some. Of 85,000 to 130,000 clones in the sample, 90% were seen once. These data originate in a study of OX40 agonist ivuxolimab in advanced cancers. On the study more broadly: Patients got intravenous ivuxolimab at 0.01 to 10 mg/kg every 2 weeks.

Points from the study as a whole: Part of the nonresponder group also had normalized T-cell clonal expansion that was low.

CDR3 length: 13 residues. V was pared by 4 bases and J by 7 bases, with 6 bases of the junction left unmatched. CDR1 is LGHNA and CDR2 is YNFKEQ in the germline V gene. Prior autoimmune disease or systemic immunosuppression barred patients. This receptor was taken from an adult with an advanced solid tumor such as melanoma, head and neck, liver or kidney cancer. The rearrangement uses TRBV4-2 and TRBJ1-2; 7 bases align to TRBD1. Here the sequenced sample was CD4+ or CD8+ T cells sorted from blood, taken in a trial of the OX40 agonist ivuxolimab. Here the CDR3 DNA reads TGTGCCAGCAGCCGCGACAGGGAGGGTGGCTACACCTTC. This sequence encodes CASSRDREGGYTF.